Presented here are 28 T cell receptor beta chains from one specimen sequenced in a study of blood T cell repertoires in COVID-19 (TCRdb year 2020). The library was produced with the immunoSEQ multiplex PCR assay. TCRdb's version of the immuneACCESS table is confined to in-frame rearrangements and falls short of the full clone set. An unresolved V gene accounts for under half of the shortfall where checked; the remainder is of unknown origin. Within this sample are roughly 150,000 clones, with around 82% of them counted one time only. The ten biggest clones cover around 2% of the sample. Input material: peripheral blood. These receptors all come from a woman of 80 years or more with acute or convalescent COVID-19.

The rearrangement links TRBV10-1 to TRBJ2-2; maybe TRBD1 (5 bases). The CDR3 is 14 residues long. V dropped 8 bases and J dropped 7 bases, with 17 bases sitting between them. Per the germline V gene, CDR1 is WNHNN and CDR2 is SYGVQD (reference sequence). CDR3 amino acids: CASGREGVGGELFF. The CDR3 bases are TGCGCCAGCGGTCGTGAAGGGGTCGGCGGGGAGCTGTTTTTT.

DNA of the CDR3: TGTGCCAGCAGCTTACAGGGTAATCAGCCCCAGCATTTT. It codes for CASSLQGNQPQHF. The chain joins TRBV5-6 to TRBJ1-5, with D perhaps TRBD1 (6 bases). The CDR3 extends over 13 amino acids. Germline CDR1 reads SGHDT; CDR2 reads YYEEEE. V shed 2 bases and J shed 4 bases, with 7 bases lying between them.

V usage is TRBV16 and J usage is TRBJ2-7, with a weak D call TRBD1 (6 bases). The CDR3 has 15 residues. Trimming shortened V by 3 bases and J by 0 bases, and 12 bases separated the two germline ends. The germline V gene has CDR1 KGHSY and CDR2 FQNENV. The CDR3 region is CASSHPGHRSYEQYF. The CDR3 DNA reads TGTGCCAGCAGCCACCCGGGACATCGCTCCTACGAGCAGTACTTC.

The chain uses TRBV29-1 and TRBJ1-2; 7 bases match TRBD1. The CDR3 has 13 amino acids. The V and J ends lost 4 bases and 0 bases, in that order; junction bases with no gene match: 2. Germline V gene sequence: CDR1 SQVTM, CDR2 ANQGSEA. CDR3 region: CSVGQGANYGYTF. The CDR3 DNA is TGCAGCGTTGGCCAGGGGGCTAACTATGGCTACACCTTC. The full variable domain, rest sourced from reference TRBV29-1 and TRBJ1-2, is SAVISQKPSRDICQRGTSLTIQCQVDSQVTMMFWYRQQPGQSLTLIATANQGSEATYESGFVIDKFPISRPNLTFSTLTVSNMSPEDSSIYLCSVGQGANYGYTFGSGTRLTVV.

This clone showed up just a few times. The chain has TRBV7-2 and TRBJ1-2; D is unresolved. The CDR3 extends over 16 amino acids. The V end was cut by 4 bases, the J end by 6 bases, with 21 bases between. Looked up from germline, CDR1 is SGHTA and CDR2 is FQGNSA. The CDR3 DNA reads TGTGCCAGCAGCTCCAACCTCAGGCAGGAAGTTGATGGCTACACCTTC. This codes for CASSSNLRQEVDGYTF. The whole variable domain, filled in from reference TRBV7-2 and TRBJ1-2, reads GAGVSQSPSNKVTEKGKDVELRCDPISGHTALYWYRQSLGQGLEFLIYFQGNSAPDKSGLPSDRFSAERTGGSVSTLTIQRTQQEDSAVYLCASSSNLRQEVDGYTFGSGTRLTVV.

The chain employs TRBV7-6 and TRBJ2-1; D possibly corresponds to TRBD2 (6 bases). The length of the CDR3 is 11 residues. The V end was cut by 9 bases, the J end by 7 bases, with 10 bases between. Germline CDR1 reads SGHVS; CDR2 reads FNYEAQ. For the CDR3, the DNA is TGTGCCAGTGCGGAGGGGAATGAGCAGTTCTTC. Residues: CASAEGNEQFF.

This chain uses TRBV5-6 with TRBJ2-7; possible D gene TRBD1, 6 bases. Trimming shortened V by 1 base and J by 4 bases, and 15 bases separated the two germline ends. CDR3 length: 15 residues. Germline-derived CDR1 and CDR2 are SGHDT and YYEEEE. This chain's CDR3 is CASSLTGAGTYEQYF. CDR3 nucleotides: TGTGCCAGCAGCTTGACTGGGGCAGGGACATACGAGCAGTACTTC.

The sample holds one count of this clone. The chain combines TRBV11-2 with TRBJ1-4, with D perhaps TRBD1 (5 bases). The CDR3 length is 16 residues. Per the germline V gene, CDR1 is SGHAT and CDR2 is FQNNGV. V gave up 5 bases and J gave up 8 bases, with 21 bases separating them. CDR3 DNA sequence: TGTGCCAGCAGCCCTTGGGCGTCGGGTAACAGGGAAAAACTGTTTTTT. This translates into CASSPWASGNREKLFF.

The chain employs TRBV5-6 and TRBJ2-5; 7 bases are a match to TRBD2. Looked up from germline, CDR1 is SGHDT and CDR2 is YYEEEE. J lost 5 bases, V lost 4 bases, and 14 bases had no gene match. This CDR3 is 16 amino acids long. In DNA, the CDR3 is TGTGCCAGCAGCGACCAGACTAGCAACCCCTCGGAGACCCAGTACTTC. It is translated as CASSDQTSNPSETQYF.

This chain uses TRBV19 with TRBJ1-1, with unresolved D. The CDR3 loop spans 13 amino acids. The V end lost 5 bases, the J end lost 11 bases, and 18 bases lay between the germline ends. Germline lookup yields CDR1 LNHDA and CDR2 SQIVND (reference sequence). The chain's CDR3 is CASSPTPEGWAFF. Written as DNA, the CDR3 is TGTGCCAGTAGTCCGACCCCCGAGGGTTGGGCTTTCTTT.

For this clone: The sample has other DNA sequences that encode this CDR3 too. This chain links TRBV28 with TRBJ1-2, with 9 nucleotides matching TRBD1. The trim removed 6 bases at V and 2 bases at J, leaving 4 bases unmatched. CDR1 and CDR2 from the germline V gene are MDHEN and SYDVKM. This CDR3 is 14 amino acids long. CDR3 residues: CASSLGQGNYGYTF. CDR3 nucleotide sequence: TGTGCCAGCAGCCTAGGACAGGGGAACTATGGCTACACCTTC.

The rearrangement joins TRBV5-1 to TRBJ2-7; TRBD2 matches at 8 bases. V lost 2 bases to trimming and J lost 5 bases; unmatched junction nucleotides: 9. The V gene's germline CDR1 is SGHRS and CDR2 YFSETQ. This CDR3 region has 15 residues. The CDR3: CASSFIQRENNEQYF. The CDR3 DNA reads as TGCGCCAGCAGCTTTATACAGCGGGAGAACAACGAGCAGTACTTC.

This rearrangement joins TRBV9 to TRBJ2-6; D uncertain. Germline V gene data show CDR1 as SGDLS and CDR2 as YYNGEE. The CDR3 has 15 residues. Trimming cost V 0 bases and J 0 bases, with 4 bases left between them. The CDR3 loop is CASSVALSGANVLTF. Here the CDR3 DNA reads TGTGCCAGCAGCGTAGCTCTCTCTGGGGCCAACGTCCTGACTTTC.

This chain uses TRBV5-6 with TRBJ1-5; D possibly corresponds to TRBD1 (6 bases). The CDR3 totals 13 residues. CDR1 is SGHDT and CDR2 is YYEEEE in the germline V gene. V was shortened by 0 bases and J by 7 bases, with 8 bases between the two germline ends. The DNA for the CDR3 is TGTGCCAGCAGCTTGGCACAGGGCCAGCCCCAGCATTTT. Its translation is CASSLAQGQPQHF.

V usage is TRBV7-3 and J usage is TRBJ2-3, with 7 nucleotides matching TRBD2. CDR3 size: 16 residues. The ends lost 2 bases at V and 4 bases at J; junction bases unmatched: 9. In germline, CDR1 is SGHTA, CDR2 FQGTGA. The CDR3 DNA follows: TGTGCCAGCAGCTTAGGAGTCGCGGGGGACCCAGATACGCAGTATTTT. Translated, it gives CASSLGVAGDPDTQYF.

The table lists this clone with a count of one. The rearrangement uses TRBV9 and TRBJ2-5; D is possibly TRBD1 (7 bases). Germline V lookup: CDR1 SGDLS, CDR2 YYNGEE. This CDR3 region has 17 residues. The V end lost 4 bases, the J end lost 1 base, and 20 bases lay between the germline ends. The CDR3, as DNA: TGTGCCAGCAGCCCGGAGGGGGACAGAGAGTTCCAAGAGACCCAGTACTTC. It codes for CASSPEGDREFQETQYF.

Comments on this clone: The sample contains more than one DNA sequence encoding this CDR3. The V gene is TRBV2, the J gene TRBJ2-5; D is possibly TRBD1 (5 bases). V gave up 4 bases and J gave up 5 bases, with 11 bases separating them. The germline CDR1 and CDR2 sequences are SNHLY and FYNNEI. The CDR3 extends over 13 amino acids. In DNA, the CDR3 is TGTGCCAGCAGTGCAGGGCTTAGGGAGACCCAGTACTTC. It yields the protein CASSAGLRETQYF.

The chain is built from TRBV5-1 and TRBJ2-5; TRBD2 aligns across 12 bases. CDR3 size: 14 residues. Germline V CDR1 and CDR2: SGHRS, YFSETQ. With V trimmed by 0 bases and J by 9 bases, 3 bases remained unmatched. Here the CDR3 DNA reads TGCGCCAGCAGCTTGGATCTAGCGGGAGGGCCCCAGTACTTC. It specifies CASSLDLAGGPQYF.

This chain links TRBV11-2 with TRBJ2-1, with 7 nucleotides matching TRBD2. This CDR3 is 16 amino acids long. J lost 10 bases, V lost 2 bases, and 14 bases had no gene match. Germline CDR1 is SGHAT and CDR2 is FQNNGV. The CDR3 coding sequence is TGTGCCAGCAGCTTACAGGGCGGGAGTCTTTCTTACGAGCAGTTCTTC. Its translation: CASSLQGGSLSYEQFF.

The J gene is TRBJ2-5, the V gene TRBV12-3 or TRBV12-4, with 7 bases fitting TRBD2. The CDR3 spans 12 residues. Trimming cost V 6 bases and J 7 bases; bases outside gene matches: 5. CDR3 nucleotides: TGTGCCAGCAGGGGGGGGTCCGGGACCCAGTACTTC. Translation gives CASRGGSGTQYF.

This clone was recorded only once. The chain recombines TRBV4-2 with TRBJ2-5, with 7 positions matching TRBD1. Germline V gives CDR1 LGHNA, CDR2 YNFKEQ. Losses at the gene ends were 0 bases for V and 8 bases for J; bases not matched to a gene: 9. The CDR3 is 15 residues long. CDR3 nucleotide sequence: TGTGCCAGCAGCCAAGAAGGTACAGGGGCACAAACCCAGTACTTC. This codes for CASSQEGTGAQTQYF.

The chain links TRBV2 to TRBJ2-5; TRBD2 is a possible D gene (5 bases). The CDR3 has 16 amino acids. The germline gives CDR1 SNHLY, CDR2 FYNNEI. The V end lost 5 bases, the J end lost 1 base, and 17 bases lay between the germline ends. In nucleotides, the CDR3 is TGTGCCAGCAGTACCCTGGAGAGGGTCATCCAAGAGACCCAGTACTTC. The encoded protein is CASSTLERVIQETQYF.

V and J are TRBV6-2 or TRBV6-3 and TRBJ2-1; 8 nucleotides align to TRBD2. Trimming cost V 3 bases and J 1 base; bases outside gene matches: 2. The CDR3 is 15 amino acids. CDR1 is MNHEY, CDR2 SVGEGT, per germline. This CDR3 reads CASSYSGGSYNEQFF. The CDR3 bases are TGTGCCAGCAGTTATTCGGGAGGGTCCTACAATGAGCAGTTCTTC.

The chain employs TRBV28 and TRBJ2-7; weak D call: TRBD1 (6 bases). The germline V gene encodes CDR1 MDHEN and CDR2 SYDVKM. This CDR3 is built from 15 residues. V lost 6 bases and J lost 2, with 17 bases in between. The CDR3 DNA sequence: TGTGCCAGCAGAACAACCGGGACACCTACCTACGAGCAGTACTTC. This gives the protein CASRTTGTPTYEQYF. Using reference TRBV28 and TRBJ2-7 for the parts outside the CDR3, the full variable domain is DVKVTQSSRYLVKRTGEKVFLECVQDMDHENMFWYRQDPGLGLRLIYFSYDVKMKEKGDIPEGYSVSREKKERFSLILESASTNQTSMYLCASRTTGTPTYEQYFGPGTRLTVT.

Turning to this clone: Compared with germline, one end of the junction differs, possibly owing to a read error. V and J are TRBV7-7 and TRBJ2-7, with 7 bases lining up with TRBD1. Germline V gene sequence: CDR1 SSHAT, CDR2 FNYEAQ (reference sequence). This CDR3 is built from 13 residues. The chain's CDR3 is CASSSDRVGEQYF. DNA of the CDR3: TGTGCTAGCAGCTCCGACAGGGTCGGCGAGCAGTACTTC.

This chain uses TRBV29-1 with TRBJ2-2, with TRBD1 as a possible D gene (5 bases). CDR3 length equals 13 residues. Trimming stripped 2 bases from V and 1 base from J, with 5 bases between. CDR1 and CDR2 from the germline V gene are SQVTM and ANQGSEA. The chain's CDR3 is CSVETGNTGELFF. In nucleotides, the CDR3 is TGCAGCGTTGAAACAGGGAACACCGGGGAGCTGTTTTTT.

The rearrangement joins TRBV30 to TRBJ1-3; D is perhaps TRBD1 (6 bases). CDR1 and CDR2 from the germline V gene are GTSNPN and SVGIG (reference sequence). Trimming shortened V by 3 bases and J by 0 bases, and 12 bases separated the two germline ends. The CDR3 has 15 amino acids. DNA of the CDR3: TGTGCCTGGAGGGCCCCGACAGGCTCTGGAAACACCATATATTTT. This gives the protein CAWRAPTGSGNTIYF.

This clone was observed once. This chain joins TRBV19 and TRBJ2-7; 7 positions agree with TRBD1. The V and J ends lost 2 bases and 4 bases, in that order; junction bases with no gene match: 11. The CDR3 contains 16 residues. Germline V CDR1 and CDR2: LNHDA, SQIVND (reference sequence). The chain's CDR3 is CASSISGTAPGYEQYF. The CDR3 DNA is TGTGCCAGTAGTATATCAGGGACAGCCCCTGGGTACGAGCAGTACTTC.